This T cell receptor (beta chain) was sequenced in a study of blood T cells in healthy people across ages. Notes on the study in general: Among long-lived donors, naive CD4+ cells were more numerous and diversity higher than in aged donors.

Details on this clonotype: Its antigen is not identified.

Then a second PCR, running roughly 7 to 12 cycles, was carried out with a sample-barcoded 5' primer and a J-beta primer mix. Unique molecular identifiers of 12 random nucleotides labeled each cDNA. Each CDR3 protein gets one entry after TCRdb re-called the 5' RACE reads with MiXCR. Of some 920,000 distinct CDR3 sequences listed, roughly 51% are singletons. With V trimmed by 2 bases and J by 2 bases, 6 bases remained unmatched. The CDR3 loop spans 14 amino acids. Germline CDR1 GTSNPN, CDR2 SVGIG (reference sequence). Each donor gave 9 to 10 milliliters of peripheral blood. This chain joins TRBV30 and TRBJ2-7; 7 positions agree with TRBD1. This clonotype was obtained from a woman aged 55-69 years in good health. The material sequenced was blood. The CDR3 sequence: CAWSPNRGPYEQYF. The CDR3 region has the DNA TGTGCCTGGAGTCCCAACAGGGGTCCCTACGAGCAGTACTTC. The whole variable domain, filled in from reference TRBV30 and TRBJ2-7, reads SQTIHQWPATLVQPVGSPLSLECTVEGTSNPNLYWYRQAAGRGLQLLFYSVGIGQISSEVPQNLSASRPQDRQFILSSKKLLLSDSGFYLCAWSPNRGPYEQYFGPGTRLTVT.